A single sample is the source of the 13 T cell receptor beta chains below, sequenced in a study of T-cell memory formation after mild COVID-19. One entry per CDR3 protein, called by TCRdb with MiXCR from the 5' RACE reads. The sample yields under 650,000 distinct CDR3 sequences, roughly 17% seen once. The sequencing sample was made of PBMCs or a T cell subset sorted from them (not recorded which). The source of these receptors is an adult woman who had mild COVID-19 (a few samples of this study predate the infection). Cell type and time point are not known.

This clonotype was seen repeatedly, ten times or more. This chain connects TRBV5-5 to TRBJ2-5, with no clear D. With 6 bases removed from V and 1 base from J, the gap between germline ends came to 13 bases. Germline V gene data show CDR1 as SGHKS and CDR2 as YYEKEE (reference sequence). CDR3 length: 14 amino acids. Here the CDR3 reads CASTVGRSQETQYF. In DNA form, the CDR3 reads TGTGCCAGCACCGTGGGCAGAAGCCAAGAGACCCAGTACTTC.

The rearrangement uses TRBV30 and TRBJ1-1; possibly TRBD1 for D (5 bases). The CDR3 consists of 15 residues. The germline CDR1 and CDR2 sequences are GTSNPN and SVGIG (reference sequence). Trimming removed 4 bases from V and 2 bases from J, with 17 bases in between. The CDR3 sequence is CAWTDEWGLNTEAFF. The CDR3 nucleotides are TGTGCCTGGACCGACGAGTGGGGCCTTAACACTGAAGCTTTCTTT.

This clonotype has more than one count but fewer than ten. This chain uses TRBV6-6 with TRBJ1-2, with D unresolved. Per germline, CDR1 MNHNY and CDR2 SVGAGI (reference sequence). CDR3 size: 14 residues. Trimming took 7 bases from V and 4 from J, leaving 16 bases between them. For the CDR3, the DNA is TGTGCCAGCATGCGCGAGGCGGCAGTCTATGGCTACACCTTC. Its translation is CASMREAAVYGYTF.

This clonotype was detected a few times. J is TRBJ2-2 and V is TRBV5-1; no firm D call. Per the germline V gene, CDR1 is SGHRS and CDR2 is YFSETQ. This CDR3 is 14 amino acids long. Trimming removed 3 bases at V and 6 bases at J, with 12 bases between. In nucleotides, the CDR3 is TGCGCCAGCAGCTCATTAGGACCTGCCGGGGAGCTGTTTTTT. Translated, it gives CASSSLGPAGELFF. Full variable domain (rest looked up from reference TRBV5-1 and TRBJ2-2): KAGVTQTPRYLIKTRGQQVTLSCSPISGHRSVSWYQQTPGQGLQFLFEYFSETQRNKGNFPGRFSGRQFSNSRSEMNVSTLELGDSALYLCASSSLGPAGELFFGEGSRLTVL.

This clonotype occurred a few times. V and J are TRBV24-1 and TRBJ1-1; tentatively, D is TRBD1 (6 bases). Trimming stripped 7 bases from V and 4 bases from J, with 12 bases between. The CDR3 covers 13 residues. Germline CDR1 KGHDR, CDR2 SFDVKD. The CDR3 protein is CATSYTGSTEAFF. Here the CDR3 DNA reads TGTGCCACCAGCTATACAGGGAGCACTGAAGCTTTCTTT.

A word on this clonotype: At one of its ends the junction is not consistent with the germline gene, which may arise from a read error. CDR3 amino acids: CPSSWRASGRASDGELFF. In nucleotides, the CDR3 is TGCCCCAGCAGCTGGAGGGCTAGCGGGAGGGCCTCGGACGGGGAGCTGTTTTTT. The chain is built from TRBV5-1 and TRBJ2-2, with TRBD2 matching over 12 bases. Germline V gene sequence: CDR1 SGHRS, CDR2 YFSETQ. The CDR3 length is 18 residues. The whole variable domain, filled in from reference TRBV5-1 and TRBJ2-2, reads KAGVTQTPRYLIKTRGQQVTLSCSPISGHRSVSWYQQTPGQGLQFLFEYFSETQRNKGNFPGRFSGRQFSNSRSEMNVSTLELGDSALYLCPSSWRASGRASDGELFFGEGSRLTVL.

At least ten counts were recorded for this clonotype. This rearrangement joins TRBV5-1 to TRBJ2-1; 9 bases are shared with TRBD2. Germline-derived CDR1 and CDR2 are SGHRS and YFSETQ. V dropped 1 base and J dropped 0; count of bases not matched to a gene: 14. The CDR3 extends over 20 amino acids. DNA for the CDR3: TGCGCCAGCAGCTTGTACCCCAGGCTAGCGGGGATTAGCTCCTACAATGAGCAGTTCTTC. This codes for CASSLYPRLAGISSYNEQFF.

The CDR3 sequence is CSAARLVNTGELFF. The DNA of the CDR3 is TGCAGTGCGGCGAGACTGGTGAACACCGGGGAGCTGTTTTTT. This chain joins TRBV20-1 and TRBJ2-2; D is unresolved. Germline V gives CDR1 DFQATT, CDR2 SNEGSKA (reference sequence). V lost 6 bases to trimming and J lost 1 base, with 12 bases between them. This CDR3 comprises 14 residues.

This clonotype has more than one count but fewer than ten. This chain connects TRBV3-1 to TRBJ2-5; D possibly corresponds to TRBD1 (6 bases). This CDR3 is built from 14 residues. The germline CDR1 and CDR2 sequences are LGHDT and YNNKEL (reference sequence). V lost 4 bases and J 2 bases, leaving 11 bases between the germline ends. The CDR3 sequence: CASSRAGAQETQYF. CDR3 DNA: TGTGCCAGCAGCCGCGCAGGGGCTCAAGAGACCCAGTACTTC.

The rearrangement uses TRBV5-1 and TRBJ1-2; D remains ambiguous. The CDR3 is made up of 12 amino acids. The V end lost 3 bases, the J end lost 3 bases, and 6 bases lay between the germline ends. Germline lookup yields CDR1 SGHRS and CDR2 YFSETQ. The CDR3 is CASSSTDYGYTF. The CDR3 nucleotides are TGCGCCAGCAGCTCTACCGACTATGGCTACACCTTC. Complete variable domain (other parts from reference TRBV5-1 and TRBJ1-2): KAGVTQTPRYLIKTRGQQVTLSCSPISGHRSVSWYQQTPGQGLQFLFEYFSETQRNKGNFPGRFSGRQFSNSRSEMNVSTLELGDSALYLCASSSTDYGYTFGSGTRLTVV.

The V call is TRBV28, the J call TRBJ1-3; a weak D match, TRBD1 (6 bases). The CDR3 runs to 15 residues. Germline V lookup: CDR1 MDHEN, CDR2 SYDVKM. Trimming cost V 3 bases and J 9 bases, with 18 bases left between them. The DNA for the CDR3 is TGTGCCAGCAGTTTTGGGGGGCCGCTCGGGGGCACCATATATTTT. This sequence encodes CASSFGGPLGGTIYF.

This chain uses TRBV12-3 or TRBV12-4 with TRBJ2-3; 11 nucleotides line up with TRBD1. CDR3 length equals 16 residues. Trimming removed 4 bases from V and 2 bases from J; junction bases left unmatched: 5. Written as DNA, the CDR3 is TGTGCCAGCAGTTCAGGACAGGGGGCTTCCACAGATACGCAGTATTTT. Translating it yields CASSSGQGASTDTQYF.

This clonotype was seen just once. V and J are TRBV11-2 and TRBJ2-1; the match to TRBD2 covers 7 bases. The ends lost 4 bases at V and 8 bases at J; junction bases unmatched: 17. The CDR3 consists of 17 residues. Per germline, CDR1 SGHAT and CDR2 FQNNGV. DNA of the CDR3: TGTGCCAGCAGCTCCCAGAGGCTTGCGGGAGCGCCCTATGAGCAGTTCTTC. Translated, it gives CASSSQRLAGAPYEQFF.